The 8 T cell receptor beta chains listed next were all sequenced from one sample in a study of T cell responses to AZD1222 COVID-19 vaccine. The data were produced by immunoSEQ multiplex PCR, yet TCRdb's version contains in-frame clones alone and is incomplete. The data show 100,000 to 150,000 clones, approximately 85% seen once. Sequences were derived from peripheral blood, sampled on day 0 of AZD1222 vaccination. The receptors shown here come from an adult in good health.

This clone turned up a few times. The V and J genes are TRBV10-3 and TRBJ1-1; no firm D call. Trimming pared 0 bases from V and 6 bases from J, leaving 14 bases between. The CDR3 length is 15 residues. From germline, CDR1 is ENHRY and CDR2 SYGVKD. For the CDR3, the DNA is TGTGCCATCAGTGAGTCGATAACCCCGAGCGCTGAAGCTTTCTTT. Translated: CAISESITPSAEAFF.

This sequence joins TRBV10-3 and TRBJ1-1; no reliable D call. Germline V lookup: CDR1 ENHRY, CDR2 SYGVKD. The CDR3 has 13 amino acids. V lost 1 base, J lost 2 bases, and 5 bases lay in between. CDR3 DNA: TGTGCCATCAGTGAGTTGGGTAACACTGAAGCTTTCTTT. Its protein product is CAISELGNTEAFF.

By share of the sample, this clone is medium-sized. The J gene is TRBJ2-5, the V gene TRBV11-1; 8 positions agree with TRBD2. Germline loops: CDR1 SGHAT, CDR2 FQDESV (reference sequence). V lost 2 bases and J lost 1; bases outside the gene matches: 6. The CDR3 runs 16 residues. The CDR3 protein is CASSLSKGTSQETQYF. The CDR3 coding sequence is TGTGCCAGCAGCTTAAGTAAGGGGACTAGCCAAGAGACCCAGTACTTC.

This clone came up once. The rearrangement uses TRBV7-8 and TRBJ1-6; 8 nucleotides agree with TRBD1. The ends lost 5 bases at V and 8 bases at J; junction bases unmatched: 5. From germline, CDR1 is SGHVS and CDR2 FQNEAQ. The CDR3 runs 14 residues. The CDR3: CASSEQTGDSPLHF. The CDR3 DNA follows: TGTGCCAGCAGCGAACAGACAGGGGATTCACCCCTCCACTTT.

The V and J genes are TRBV18 and TRBJ1-1; TRBD1 aligns across 9 bases. V lost 3 bases and J lost 6; bases outside the gene matches: 5. The CDR3 has 14 amino acids. Germline CDR1 reads KGHSH; CDR2 reads LQKENI. The CDR3 spells CASSPGQGGSEAFF. For the CDR3, the DNA is TGTGCCAGCTCACCGGGACAGGGAGGATCTGAAGCTTTCTTT.

This chain connects TRBV11-3 to TRBJ1-3, with D tentatively TRBD1 (5 bases). The CDR3 totals 14 residues. Trimming removed 5 bases from V and 3 bases from J, with 11 bases in between. Germline values: CDR1 SGHNT, CDR2 YENEEA. CDR3 sequence (DNA): TGTGCCAGCAGCCCAGGGACGGTTGGAAACACCATATATTTT. Amino acid sequence: CASSPGTVGNTIYF. The full variable domain, rest sourced from reference TRBV11-3 and TRBJ1-3, is EAGVVQSPRYKIIEKKQPVAFWCNPISGHNTLYWYLQNLGQGPELLIRYENEEAVDDSQLPKDRFSAERLKGVDSTLKIQPAELGDSAVYLCASSPGTVGNTIYFGEGSWLTVV.

The chain combines TRBV5-1 with TRBJ2-7, with D perhaps TRBD1 or TRBD2 (5 bases each). V was shortened by 5 bases and J by 6 bases, with 12 bases between the two germline ends. This CDR3 comprises 12 residues. Germline-derived CDR1 and CDR2 are SGHRS and YFSETQ. The CDR3 is CASRGNGGEQYF. DNA of the CDR3: TGCGCCAGCAGGGGAAATGGGGGCGAGCAGTACTTC. The full variable domain, completed using reference TRBV5-1 and TRBJ2-7, is KAGVTQTPRYLIKTRGQQVTLSCSPISGHRSVSWYQQTPGQGLQFLFEYFSETQRNKGNFPGRFSGRQFSNSRSEMNVSTLELGDSALYLCASRGNGGEQYFGPGTRLTVT.

V is TRBV30 and J is TRBJ1-2; perhaps TRBD1 as D (5 bases). This CDR3 spans 14 amino acids. Trimming cost V 0 bases and J 7 bases, with 15 bases left between them. Germline loops: CDR1 GTSNPN, CDR2 SVGIG (reference sequence). CDR3 amino acids: CAWSVSPFQGGYTF. The CDR3 nucleotides are TGTGCCTGGAGTGTAAGTCCCTTCCAGGGTGGCTACACCTTC.